This T cell receptor (beta chain) was sequenced for a study of a mutant IDH1 vaccine in newly diagnosed glioma. At the level of the study: Following radiotherapy alone, or alongside temozolomide cycles, vaccination was started after an interval of 4-6 weeks. Previous care, which was radiotherapy, temozolomide, or both, most often involved both.

On this clone itself: Its antigen is unidentified.

Trimming stripped 0 bases from V and 2 bases from J, with 7 bases between. This CDR3 spans 14 amino acids. Per germline, CDR1 LGHNA and CDR2 YNFKEQ. General study results and limits: Any relationship between pseudoprogression and changes in top peripheral T cell clonotypes seemed absent.

Only in-frame clones appear in the TCRdb table, and some are missing; sequencing was by immunoSEQ multiplex PCR. This repertoire shows around 62,000 clones, about 88% found once; its top ten account for approximately 1.9%. Sample time point: week 11, during vaccination. Topical imiquimod accompanied each vaccine dose, which consisted of 300 ug of mutant IDH1 20-mer peptide. Each donor presented with a new WHO grade 3 or 4 astrocytoma that tested IDH1-mutant and showed ATRX loss. The receptor's source is a man between 40 and 49 years old with glioma. The material sequenced was PBMCs, taken from a glioma patient whose treatment included an IDH1 peptide vaccine. The rearrangement uses TRBV4-2 and TRBJ1-2; D remains ambiguous. The CDR3 coding sequence is TGTGCCAGCAGCCAAGATAGCGTAAACTATGGCTACACCTTC. Translation: CASSQDSVNYGYTF.